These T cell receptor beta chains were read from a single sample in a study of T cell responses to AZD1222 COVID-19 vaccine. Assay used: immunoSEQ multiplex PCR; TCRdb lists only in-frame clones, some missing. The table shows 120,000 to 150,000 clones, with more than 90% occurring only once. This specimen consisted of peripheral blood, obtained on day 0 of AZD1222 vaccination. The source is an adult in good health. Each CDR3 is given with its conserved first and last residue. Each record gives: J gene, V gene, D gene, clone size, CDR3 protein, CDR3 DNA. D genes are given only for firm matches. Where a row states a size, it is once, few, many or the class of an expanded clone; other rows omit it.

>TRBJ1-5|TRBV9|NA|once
CASSWGTGYQPQHF
TGTGCCAGCAGCTGGGGAACAGGCTATCAGCCCCAGCATTTT
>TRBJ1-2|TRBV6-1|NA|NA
CASSEGPTNYGYTF
TGTGCCAGCAGTGAGGGACCTACTAACTATGGCTACACCTTC
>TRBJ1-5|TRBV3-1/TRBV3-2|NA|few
CASSRTVGEGNQPQHF
TGTGCCAGCAGCCGTACGGTAGGGGAGGGCAATCAGCCCCAGCATTTT
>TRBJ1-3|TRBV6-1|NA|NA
CASSEYQNLAGNTIYF
TGTGCCAGCAGTGAATATCAAAATCTGGCTGGAAACACCATATATTTT
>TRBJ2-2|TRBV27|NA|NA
CASTPRLVAGELFF
TGTGCCAGCACCCCCAGACTAGTGGCCGGGGAGCTGTTTTTT
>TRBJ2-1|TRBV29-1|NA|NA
CSETRVGDVEQFF
TGCAGCGAAACCCGGGTGGGGGACGTAGAGCAGTTCTTC
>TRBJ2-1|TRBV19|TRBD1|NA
CASSATGTGVNEQFF
TGTGCCAGTAGTGCCACCGGGACAGGGGTAAATGAGCAGTTCTTC
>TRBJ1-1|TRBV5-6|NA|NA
CASSLAVYMNTEAFF
TGTGCCAGCAGCTTGGCGGTATATATGAACACTGAAGCTTTCTTT
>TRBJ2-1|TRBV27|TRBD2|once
CASCGLADYNEQFF
TGTGCCAGCTGCGGACTAGCGGACTACAATGAGCAGTTCTTC
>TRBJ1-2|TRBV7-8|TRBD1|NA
CASRSTGPLGGYTF
TGTGCCAGCAGATCGACAGGGCCCTTGGGTGGCTACACCTTC
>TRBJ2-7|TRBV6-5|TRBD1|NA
CASSPREGASYEQYF
TGTGCCAGCAGCCCCCGAGAGGGGGCATCCTACGAGCAGTACTTC
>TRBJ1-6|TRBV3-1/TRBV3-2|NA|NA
CASSHEYSPLHF
TGTGCCAGCAGCCACGAGTACTCACCCCTCCACTTT
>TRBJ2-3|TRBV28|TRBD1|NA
CASETGNTDTQYF
TGTGCCAGCGAGACAGGGAACACAGATACGCAGTATTTT
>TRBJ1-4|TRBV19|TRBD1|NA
CASSIGTGAGEKLFF
TGTGCCAGTAGTATTGGGACAGGGGCAGGGGAAAAACTGTTTTTT
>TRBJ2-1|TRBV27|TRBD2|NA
CASSSSAGPFYNEQFF
TGTGCCAGCAGTTCCTCAGCGGGACCCTTCTACAATGAGCAGTTCTTC
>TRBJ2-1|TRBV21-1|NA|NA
CASSKVQRAENNEQFF
TGTGCCAGCAGCAAAGTTCAGAGGGCAGAAAACAATGAGCAGTTCTTC
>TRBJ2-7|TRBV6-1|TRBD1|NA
CASSEPVRGPYEQYF
TGTGCCAGCAGTGAACCTGTCAGGGGGCCCTACGAGCAGTACTTC
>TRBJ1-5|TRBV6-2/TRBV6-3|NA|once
CASSYGAVNQPQHF
TGTGCCAGCAGTTACGGGGCCGTCAATCAGCCCCAGCATTTT
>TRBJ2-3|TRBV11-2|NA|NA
CASSSGLYSTDTQYF
TGTGCCAGCAGTTCCGGACTGTATTCCACAGATACGCAGTATTTT
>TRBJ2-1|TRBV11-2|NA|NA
CASSLIGTLHNEQFF
TGTGCCAGCAGCTTAATCGGGACGCTCCACAATGAGCAGTTCTTC
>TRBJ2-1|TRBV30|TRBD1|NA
CASLDRDHNEQFF
TGTGCCTCTTTGGACAGGGATCACAATGAGCAGTTCTTC
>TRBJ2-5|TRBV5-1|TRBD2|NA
CASRPSGRAFETQYF
TGCGCCAGCAGACCCAGCGGGAGGGCATTTGAGACCCAGTACTTC
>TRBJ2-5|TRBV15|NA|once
CATSRGFQETQYF
TGTGCCACCAGCAGAGGTTTCCAAGAGACCCAGTACTTC
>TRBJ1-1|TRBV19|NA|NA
CASTERRAITEAFF
TGTGCCAGTACCGAACGCAGGGCGATCACTGAAGCTTTCTTT
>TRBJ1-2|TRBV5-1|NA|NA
CASSLRQGYNYGYTF
TGCGCCAGCAGCTTGAGGCAGGGCTATAACTATGGCTACACCTTC
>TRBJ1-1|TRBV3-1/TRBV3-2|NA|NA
CASSHRGVGSNTEAFF
TGTGCCAGCAGCCATCGGGGGGTGGGTAGCAACACTGAAGCTTTCTTT
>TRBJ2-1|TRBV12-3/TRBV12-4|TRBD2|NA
CASRVAGRPQFF
TGTGCCAGCAGGGTAGCGGGCCGCCCTCAGTTCTTC
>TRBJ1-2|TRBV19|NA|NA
CASSIPSIAPNYGYTF
TGTGCCAGTAGTATTCCAAGTATTGCCCCTAACTATGGCTACACCTTC
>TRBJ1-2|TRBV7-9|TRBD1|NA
CASSLIQGGGYTF
TGTGCCAGCAGCTTAATACAGGGGGGCGGCTACACCTTC